Below, one T cell receptor (beta chain) is given with its context. Its antigen remains unknown. The length of the CDR3 is 14 residues. Trimming removed 2 bases at V and 7 bases at J, with 12 bases between. Germline V gene lookup returns CDR1 MNHNS and CDR2 SASEGT. These data are taken from a study of shared clonotypes between healthy human individuals. For the study at large: The study drew on a couple of women and a few men aged 18 to 49 as donors. Notes on the study in general: Limited genetic and exposure-history diversity came from having few donors.

Deep level was the assay's run setting. Unsorted PBMC replicate PCRs drew on 300 ng DNA, representing around 30,000 T cell genomes. Here immunoSEQ multiplex PCR was the method, and the copy in TCRdb shows in-frame clones only, minus some. The sample records fewer than 600,000 clones, around 79% being singletons. Sequencing input: PBMCs. The chain joins TRBV6-1 to TRBJ1-5, with D perhaps matching TRBD1 (5 bases). The sequence came from a woman aged 40-49 years in good health. Some clones in this sample may be carry-over from other donors' samples. CDR3 DNA sequence: TGTGCCAGCAGTGAATCAGGGTCGGGGCAGCCCCAGCATTTT. This translates into CASSESGSGQPQHF.